This TCR beta chain was captured by sequencing in a study of blood T cell repertoires in COVID-19. Looking at the study overall: Whether acute or convalescent, the COVID-19 samples came from the United States, Italy and Spain. PBMCs, B-cell-depleted T cells, or T cells were the source of the cDNA or gDNA that made up the material.

Per the authors' pipeline: Researchers report that nucleated cell counts were estimated from reference gene primer amplification. The protocol was immunoSEQ multiplex PCR, while the TCRdb copy is restricted to in-frame clones and leaves out a portion. V, J and clone size are taken as reported in that table, and D and trimming were inferred from the DNA itself. The table shows more than 110,000 clones, with approximately 85% occurring only once. From germline, CDR1 is LGHNA and CDR2 YNFKEQ. Trimming took off 0 bases at V and 3 bases at J, with 15 bases between the two ends. This CDR3 is built from 16 residues.

The source is a middle-aged man with acute or convalescent COVID-19. The material sequenced was peripheral blood. This chain links TRBV4-2 with TRBJ2-7; D might be TRBD2 (5 bases). The chain's CDR3 is CASSQDNSGNHYEQYF. The CDR3 DNA follows: TGTGCCAGCAGCCAAGATAACAGCGGAAACCACTACGAGCAGTACTTC.